A selection of T cell receptor beta chains follows, all from one sample in a study of read filtering for tumor transcriptome and immune sequencing. TCRdb reprocessed the reads via MiXCR and lists one record per CDR3 protein. The profile shows around 130,000 distinct CDR3 sequences, 10% to 15% of them singletons. Material for sequencing was a population of CD138-negative cells sorted from bone marrow. The receptors stem from a donor aged 40 or older with multiple myeloma. Each CDR3 is given with its conserved first and last residue.

J gene | V gene | CDR3 protein
TRBJ1-2 | TRBV12-3/TRBV12-4 | CASTPAVGSHYGYTF
TRBJ1-4 | TRBV10-3 | CAISRGTNEKLLF
TRBJ2-2 | TRBV5-1 | CASSFGTTTGELFF
TRBJ2-6 | TRBV25-1 | CASSEVGRANVLTF
TRBJ1-4 | TRBV20-1 | CSARDSTGLEKLFF
TRBJ2-3 | TRBV12-3/TRBV12-4 | CASRMLEVDTQYF
TRBJ2-4 | TRBV27 | CASSFRGTKNIQYF
TRBJ2-1 | TRBV6-1 | CASFGGVGNNEQFF
TRBJ1-3 | TRBV9 | CASSLSRSGNTIYF
TRBJ2-1 | TRBV20-1 | CSARVGGLYNEQFF
TRBJ1-2 | TRBV7-2 | CASSTRDGYYGYTF
TRBJ2-1 | TRBV7-9 | CASSPLSAAPGLAGDRQFF
TRBJ1-2 | TRBV10-3 | CAIRAAAGRAYGYTF
TRBJ2-1 | TRBV4-1 | CASSQDPALTSYNEQFF
TRBJ1-5 | TRBV19 | CASSIAGNQPQHF
TRBJ2-5 | TRBV3-1 | CASSQLWDYQETQYF
TRBJ2-3 | TRBV14 | CASSQGQNTDTQYF
TRBJ2-7 | TRBV6-6 | CASTDVPGTSGGSTYEQYF
TRBJ2-5 | TRBV5-1 | CASSWGTTQETQYF
TRBJ1-4 | TRBV5-1 | CASSFRQGGEKLFF
TRBJ1-1 | TRBV20-1 | CSARAPTGVGSFF
TRBJ2-2 | TRBV24-1 | CATSDEGVAGELFF
TRBJ2-5 | TRBV19 | CASSIGGGEPSETQYF
TRBJ1-5 | TRBV28 | CASSLSFSGQPQHF
TRBJ1-5 | TRBV5-8 | CASNLRQGAMGNQPQHF
TRBJ1-1 | TRBV7-9 | CASSLDGGKDTEAFF
TRBJ1-2 | TRBV4-1 | CASSPQAGQGTF
TRBJ2-5 | TRBV24-1 | CATSDFGQGAVTQYF
TRBJ2-1 | TRBV12-3/TRBV12-4 | CASSAGTSGIFSYNEQFF
TRBJ2-5 | TRBV7-9 | CASSSGKPNKETQYF
TRBJ1-1 | TRBV6-5 | CASSSQKNTEAFF
TRBJ1-3 | TRBV5-5 | CASSSGGRDTIYF
TRBJ2-5 | TRBV20-1 | CSARDGGQAYQETQYF
TRBJ2-2 | TRBV4-1 | CASSHSKGPTGELFF
TRBJ2-7 | TRBV5-1 | CASSMGQAYEQYF
TRBJ1-5 | TRBV6-1 | CASSARRTFINQPQHF
TRBJ2-7 | TRBV20-1 | CSATASSYEQYF
TRBJ2-2 | TRBV9 | CASSVDSYTGELFF
TRBJ2-3 | TRBV29-1 | CSVGTLGGGDTQYF
TRBJ2-7 | TRBV11-2 | CTSSLEWGPRYEQYF
TRBJ2-6 | TRBV11-2 | CASSAPSGANVLTF
TRBJ2-1 | TRBV7-3 | CASSLTLAGDNEQFF
TRBJ2-3 | TRBV7-2 | CASSPRGLAGGTDTQYF
TRBJ1-5 | TRBV7-9 | CASSEGTNSQPQHF
TRBJ2-2 | TRBV4-1 | CASRRGAENTGELFF
TRBJ2-3 | TRBV5-5 | CASSYGQGMADTQYF
TRBJ2-2 | TRBV10-3 | CAISDLLNTGELFF
TRBJ1-5 | TRBV3-1 | CASSQDGRQPQHF
TRBJ1-2 | TRBV4-2 | CASSQEMTAYYGYTF
TRBJ2-1 | TRBV7-3 | CASSSRVSYNEQFF
TRBJ2-1 | TRBV3-1 | CASSQSLINEQFF
TRBJ2-3 | TRBV7-8 | CASSLSGGRRPRTQYF
TRBJ2-1 | TRBV14 | CASSPHIASRSYNEQFF